Presented here are 15 T cell receptor beta chains from one specimen sequenced in a study of OX40 agonist ivuxolimab in advanced cancers. The protocol was immunoSEQ multiplex PCR, while the TCRdb copy is restricted to in-frame clones and leaves out a portion. This sample has more than 65,000 clones, with about three quarters found just once. Sequenced here: CD4+ or CD8+ T cells sorted from blood, sampled in a trial of the OX40 agonist ivuxolimab. These receptors were obtained from an adult with an advanced solid tumor such as melanoma, head and neck, liver or kidney cancer.

The chain has TRBV7-9 and TRBJ2-3, with 9 bases matching TRBD1. Germline trimming cut 2 bases from V and 6 bases from J; bases unmatched to any gene: 0. CDR3 size: 13 residues. The germline V gene encodes CDR1 SEHNR and CDR2 FQNEAQ (reference sequence). CDR3 residues: CASSLTGGDTQYF. The CDR3 DNA reads TGTGCCAGCAGCTTAACAGGGGGCGATACGCAGTATTTT.

The V call is TRBV7-8, the J call TRBJ2-5; 11 bases are a match to TRBD1. This CDR3 has 15 residues. J gave up 5 bases and V 5 bases, and 7 bases lay outside the gene matches. Germline CDR1 SGHVS, CDR2 FQNEAQ. DNA for the CDR3: TGTGCCAGCAGCCGCCGGGACAGGGGGGGGGAGACCCAGTACTTC. This translates into CASSRRDRGGETQYF.

This chain joins TRBV19 and TRBJ2-4, with 7 bases identical to TRBD2. V lost 5 bases and J lost 6; bases outside the gene matches: 19. Germline CDR1 LNHDA, CDR2 SQIVND (reference sequence). The CDR3 runs 18 residues. CDR3: CASSSHYGEGLWGNIQYF. In nucleotides, the CDR3 is TGTGCCAGTAGTTCCCATTATGGGGAGGGCCTCTGGGGAAACATTCAGTACTTC.

The V and J genes are TRBV6-1 and TRBJ2-7, with 12 bases identical to TRBD2. From germline, CDR1 is MNHNS and CDR2 SASEGT. This CDR3 contains 14 residues. V lost 0 bases, J lost 7 bases, and 1 base stayed unmatched. The CDR3 nucleotides read TGTGCCAGCAGTGAAGCCGGGACTAGCGGGGAGCAGTACTTC. As protein: CASSEAGTSGEQYF.

The rearrangement joins TRBV10-1 to TRBJ2-7, with 8 bases lining up with TRBD2. V shed 6 bases and J 6 bases; nucleotides not matched to a gene: 7. This CDR3 is 13 amino acids long. Germline CDR1 WNHNN, CDR2 SYGVQD (reference sequence). This chain's CDR3 is CASRGPGGGEQYF. Written as DNA, the CDR3 is TGCGCCAGCAGGGGTCCGGGAGGGGGCGAGCAGTACTTC.

The chain employs TRBV7-8 and TRBJ2-2; TRBD2 agrees at 8 bases. V was clipped by 5 bases and J by 6 bases; unmatched bases: 8. Germline CDR1 is SGHVS and CDR2 is FQNEAQ. The CDR3 length is 15 residues. The CDR3 sequence is CASSRGTRGAGELFF. CDR3 coding DNA: TGTGCCAGCAGCAGGGGGACTAGAGGGGCCGGGGAGCTGTTTTTT.

V gene TRBV6-1 combines with J gene TRBJ2-3, with TRBD2 identical over 8 bases. Germline assignment: CDR1 MNHNS and CDR2 SASEGT. V shed 4 bases, J shed 4 bases, and the junction held 7 bases outside the gene matches. The CDR3 sequence is 15 residues long. DNA for the CDR3: TGTGCCAGCAGTGTTAGCGGGAAGGGGGCAGATACGCAGTATTTT. This encodes CASSVSGKGADTQYF.

V and J are TRBV7-2 and TRBJ1-5; the D gene is possibly TRBD1 (6 bases). Germline V gene sequence: CDR1 SGHTA, CDR2 FQGNSA. V was clipped by 5 bases and J by 3 bases, with 11 bases between them. The CDR3 is made up of 14 amino acids. The CDR3 nucleotides are TGTGCCAGCAGCCCGGACAGTGCCAATCAGCCCCAGCATTTT. Translated: CASSPDSANQPQHF. The whole variable domain, filled in from reference TRBV7-2 and TRBJ1-5, reads GAGVSQSPSNKVTEKGKDVELRCDPISGHTALYWYRQSLGQGLEFLIYFQGNSAPDKSGLPSDRFSAERTGGSVSTLTIQRTQQEDSAVYLCASSPDSANQPQHFGDGTRLSIL.

The chain recombines TRBV7-8 with TRBJ1-5; 11 bases map to TRBD1. The germline V gene has CDR1 SGHVS and CDR2 FQNEAQ. The CDR3 has 17 amino acids. The V segment lost 6 bases and the J segment 1 base; nucleotides outside the gene matches: 8. The CDR3 coding sequence is TGTGCCAGCAGTTCCGGGACAGGGGGTGTGAGCAATCAGCCCCAGCATTTT. Protein sequence: CASSSGTGGVSNQPQHF.

This chain links TRBV5-4 with TRBJ2-3; TRBD1 agrees at 7 bases. This CDR3 is 14 amino acids long. The germline V gene encodes CDR1 SGHNT and CDR2 YYREEE (reference sequence). V lost 7 bases, J lost 0 bases, and 5 bases stayed unmatched. CDR3 nucleotide sequence: TGTGCCAGCCAGGACAGGACCAGCACAGATACGCAGTATTTT. This codes for CASQDRTSTDTQYF.

CDR3 sequence: CASSVQQGLNTEAFF. DNA for the CDR3: TGTGCCAGCAGCGTACAACAGGGGCTGAACACTGAAGCTTTCTTT. The genes are TRBV9 and TRBJ1-1; TRBD1 matches 7 bases. The CDR3 runs to 15 residues. Germline trimming cut 1 base from V and 0 bases from J; bases unmatched to any gene: 3. The germline CDR1 and CDR2 sequences are SGDLS and YYNGEE.

The rearrangement uses TRBV6-1 and TRBJ2-3; D remains unclear. This CDR3 is built from 15 residues. V gave up 5 bases and J gave up 5 bases, with 17 bases separating them. CDR1 MNHNS and CDR2 SASEGT come from the germline V gene. The DNA for the CDR3 is TGTGCCAGCAGTACCCGGTCGAGCCCGCTAGATACGCAGTATTTT. Encoded protein: CASSTRSSPLDTQYF.

The V gene is TRBV2, the J gene TRBJ1-4; TRBD1 matches 7 bases. CDR1 and CDR2 from the germline V gene are SNHLY and FYNNEI. With 6 bases clipped from V and 4 bases from J, the junction kept 5 bases outside the gene matches. This CDR3 is 14 amino acids long. CDR3 in amino acids: CASSQQGYNEKLFF. CDR3 DNA: TGTGCCAGCAGCCAACAGGGGTATAATGAAAAACTGTTTTTT.

The chain couples TRBV19 to TRBJ1-4; the D is unclear. CDR1 and CDR2 (germline): LNHDA, SQIVND (reference sequence). The CDR3 covers 14 residues. Trimming took off 6 bases at V and 0 bases at J, with 8 bases between the two ends. As DNA, the CDR3 is TGTGCCAGTAGGGCGTATGCAACTAATGAAAAACTGTTTTTT. It specifies CASRAYATNEKLFF.

The chain combines TRBV5-1 with TRBJ2-3; 11 bases are shared with TRBD2. CDR1 SGHRS and CDR2 YFSETQ come from the germline V gene. There are 15 residues in the CDR3. The V segment lost 2 bases and the J segment 6 bases; nucleotides outside the gene matches: 5. The CDR3: CASSFQTSGIDTQYF. DNA for the CDR3: TGCGCCAGCAGCTTCCAGACTAGCGGGATTGATACGCAGTATTTT.